This TCR beta chain was sequenced during a study of T cells after posttransplantation cyclophosphamide. Study results and caveats: Recipient CMV seropositivity and CMV reactivation strongly tracked TRB clonality. Donor-recipient repertoire similarity was low at 1-2 months, rising over year one.

This clone was recorded at least ten times. Its antigen is undetermined. Between the trimmed V and J ends, which lost 5 bases and 5 bases, there was a span of 12 bases. The CDR3 contains 14 residues. Looked up from germline, CDR1 is SGHTA and CDR2 is FQGNSA. Assay: immunoSEQ multiplex PCR; the TCRdb copy retains only in-frame clones and omits some. This sample comprises about 5,400 clones, none seen once only. A marrow graft followed busulfan-fludarabine conditioning, with cyclophosphamide on days +3 and +4. The gene calls are TRBV7-2 and TRBJ2-2; tentatively, D is TRBD1 (7 bases). The sequencing here drew on PBMCs, taken after allogeneic stem cell transplant with posttransplant cyclophosphamide. This receptor was taken from a female patient younger than 45 who received an allogeneic stem cell transplant from an unrelated donor, was CMV-positive, and had acute and chronic GVHD. Some of the T cells might come from the graft donor. The DNA of the CDR3 is TGTGCCAGCAGCCCAGGGGGGACTACCGGGGAGCTGTTTTTT. As protein: CASSPGGTTGELFF.